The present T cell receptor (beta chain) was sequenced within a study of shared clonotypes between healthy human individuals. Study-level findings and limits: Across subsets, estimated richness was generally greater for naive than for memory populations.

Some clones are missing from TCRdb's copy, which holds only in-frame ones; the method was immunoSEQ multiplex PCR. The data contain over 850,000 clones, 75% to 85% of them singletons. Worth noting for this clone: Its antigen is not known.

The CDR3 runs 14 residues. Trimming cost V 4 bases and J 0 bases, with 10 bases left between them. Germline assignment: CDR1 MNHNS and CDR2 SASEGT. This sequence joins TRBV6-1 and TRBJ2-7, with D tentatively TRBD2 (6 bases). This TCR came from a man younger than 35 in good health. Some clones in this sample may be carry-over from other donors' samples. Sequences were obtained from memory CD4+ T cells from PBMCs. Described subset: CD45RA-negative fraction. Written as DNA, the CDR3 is TGTGCCAGCAGTGTCGGGGAGGACTCCTACGAGCAGTACTTC. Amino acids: CASSVGEDSYEQYF.